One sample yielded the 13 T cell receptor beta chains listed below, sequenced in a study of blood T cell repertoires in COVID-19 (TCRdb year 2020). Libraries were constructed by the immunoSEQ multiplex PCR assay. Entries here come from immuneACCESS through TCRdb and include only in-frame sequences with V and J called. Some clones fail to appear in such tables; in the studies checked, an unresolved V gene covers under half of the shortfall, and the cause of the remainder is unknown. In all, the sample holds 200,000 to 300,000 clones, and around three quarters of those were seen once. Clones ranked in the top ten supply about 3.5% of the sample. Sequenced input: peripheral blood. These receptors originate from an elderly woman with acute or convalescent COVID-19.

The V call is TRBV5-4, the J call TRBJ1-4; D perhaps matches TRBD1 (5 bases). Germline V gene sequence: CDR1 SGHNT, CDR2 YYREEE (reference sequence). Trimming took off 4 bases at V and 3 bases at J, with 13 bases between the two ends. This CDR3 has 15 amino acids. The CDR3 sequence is CASSPAGGANEKLFF. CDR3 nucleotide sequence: TGTGCCAGCAGCCCCGCTGGAGGGGCTAATGAAAAACTGTTTTTT. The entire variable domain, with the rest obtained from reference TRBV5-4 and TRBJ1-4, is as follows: ETGVTQSPTHLIKTRGQQVTLRCSSQSGHNTVSWYQQALGQGPQFIFQYYREEENGRGNFPPRFSGLQFPNYSSELNVNALELDDSALYLCASSPAGGANEKLFFGSGTQLSVL.

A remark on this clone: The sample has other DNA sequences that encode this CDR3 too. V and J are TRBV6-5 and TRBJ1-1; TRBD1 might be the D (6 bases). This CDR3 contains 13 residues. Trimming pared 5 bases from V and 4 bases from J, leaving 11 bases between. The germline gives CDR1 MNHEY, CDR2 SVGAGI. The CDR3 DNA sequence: TGTGCCAGCAGTAGGGGGTTGGGCACTGAAGCTTTCTTT. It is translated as CASSRGLGTEAFF.

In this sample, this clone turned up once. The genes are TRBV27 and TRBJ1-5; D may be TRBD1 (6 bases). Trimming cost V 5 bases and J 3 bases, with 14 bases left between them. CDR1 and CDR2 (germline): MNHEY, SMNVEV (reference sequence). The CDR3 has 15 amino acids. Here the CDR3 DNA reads TGTGCCAGCAGTCCCTCGACAGGTCACAATCAGCCCCAGCATTTT. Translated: CASSPSTGHNQPQHF.

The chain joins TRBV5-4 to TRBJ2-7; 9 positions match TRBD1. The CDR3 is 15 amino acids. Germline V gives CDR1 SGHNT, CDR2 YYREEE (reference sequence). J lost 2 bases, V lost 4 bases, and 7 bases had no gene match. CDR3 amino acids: CASSRSGTGTYEQYF. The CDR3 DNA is TGTGCCAGCAGCCGTTCCGGGACAGGGACCTACGAGCAGTACTTC.

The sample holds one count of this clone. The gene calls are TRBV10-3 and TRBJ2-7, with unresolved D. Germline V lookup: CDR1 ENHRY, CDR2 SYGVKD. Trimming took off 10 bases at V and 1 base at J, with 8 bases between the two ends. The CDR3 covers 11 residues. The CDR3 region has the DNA TGTGCCACCGCCCGGTCCTACGAGCAGTACTTC. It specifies CATARSYEQYF.

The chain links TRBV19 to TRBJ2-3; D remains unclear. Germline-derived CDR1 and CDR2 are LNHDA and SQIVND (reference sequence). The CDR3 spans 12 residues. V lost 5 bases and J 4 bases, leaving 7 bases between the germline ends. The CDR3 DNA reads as TGTGCCAGTAGTCCCCGGTCAGATACGCAGTATTTT. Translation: CASSPRSDTQYF.

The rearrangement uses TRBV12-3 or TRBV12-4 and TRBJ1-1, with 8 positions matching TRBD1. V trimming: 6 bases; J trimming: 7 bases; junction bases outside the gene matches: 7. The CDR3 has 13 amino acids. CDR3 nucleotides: TGTGCCAGCAGCTGGACAGGGACGATTGAAGCTTTCTTT. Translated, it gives CASSWTGTIEAFF.

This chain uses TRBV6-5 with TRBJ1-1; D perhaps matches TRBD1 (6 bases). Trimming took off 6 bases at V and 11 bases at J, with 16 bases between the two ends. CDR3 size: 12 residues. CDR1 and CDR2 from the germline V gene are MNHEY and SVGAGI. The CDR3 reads CASSQLGGFAFF. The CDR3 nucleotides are TGTGCCAGCAGCCAACTAGGGGGTTTCGCTTTCTTT.

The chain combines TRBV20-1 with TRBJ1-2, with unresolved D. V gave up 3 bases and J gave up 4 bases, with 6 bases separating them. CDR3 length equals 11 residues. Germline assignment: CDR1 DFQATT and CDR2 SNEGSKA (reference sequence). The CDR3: CSASSLYGYTF. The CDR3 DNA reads TGCAGTGCTAGTTCCCTCTATGGCTACACCTTC.

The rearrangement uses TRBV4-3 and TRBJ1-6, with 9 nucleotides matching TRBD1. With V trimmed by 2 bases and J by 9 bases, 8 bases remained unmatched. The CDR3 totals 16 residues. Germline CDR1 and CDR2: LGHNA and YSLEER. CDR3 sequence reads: CASSQQTGTGFSPLHF. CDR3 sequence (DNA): TGCGCCAGCAGCCAACAGACCGGGACAGGGTTTTCACCCCTCCACTTT.

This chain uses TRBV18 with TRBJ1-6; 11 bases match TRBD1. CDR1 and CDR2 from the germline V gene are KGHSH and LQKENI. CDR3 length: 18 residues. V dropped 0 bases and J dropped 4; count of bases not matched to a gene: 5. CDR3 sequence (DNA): TGTGCCAGCTCACCACCCGTGGGACAGGGGGGGTATAATTCACCCCTCCACTTT. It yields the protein CASSPPVGQGGYNSPLHF.

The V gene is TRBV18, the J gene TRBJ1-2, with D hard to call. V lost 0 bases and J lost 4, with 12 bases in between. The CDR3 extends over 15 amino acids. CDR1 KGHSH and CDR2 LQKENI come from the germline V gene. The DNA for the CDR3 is TGTGCCAGCTCACCACCTTCATATCTAGGCTATGGCTACACCTTC. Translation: CASSPPSYLGYGYTF. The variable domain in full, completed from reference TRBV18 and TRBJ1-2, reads NAGVMQNPRHLVRRRGQEARLRCSPMKGHSHVYWYRQLPEEGLKFMVYLQKENIIDESGMPKERFSAEFPKEGPSILRIQQVVRGDSAAYFCASSPPSYLGYGYTFGSGTRLTVV.

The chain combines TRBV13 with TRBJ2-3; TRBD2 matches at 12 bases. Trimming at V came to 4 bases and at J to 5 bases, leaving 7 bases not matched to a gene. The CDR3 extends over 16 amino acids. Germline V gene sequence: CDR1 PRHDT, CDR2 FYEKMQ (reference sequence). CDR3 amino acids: CASSWSSGLAGDTQYF. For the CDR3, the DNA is TGTGCCAGCAGCTGGTCTTCGGGACTAGCGGGAGATACGCAGTATTTT.